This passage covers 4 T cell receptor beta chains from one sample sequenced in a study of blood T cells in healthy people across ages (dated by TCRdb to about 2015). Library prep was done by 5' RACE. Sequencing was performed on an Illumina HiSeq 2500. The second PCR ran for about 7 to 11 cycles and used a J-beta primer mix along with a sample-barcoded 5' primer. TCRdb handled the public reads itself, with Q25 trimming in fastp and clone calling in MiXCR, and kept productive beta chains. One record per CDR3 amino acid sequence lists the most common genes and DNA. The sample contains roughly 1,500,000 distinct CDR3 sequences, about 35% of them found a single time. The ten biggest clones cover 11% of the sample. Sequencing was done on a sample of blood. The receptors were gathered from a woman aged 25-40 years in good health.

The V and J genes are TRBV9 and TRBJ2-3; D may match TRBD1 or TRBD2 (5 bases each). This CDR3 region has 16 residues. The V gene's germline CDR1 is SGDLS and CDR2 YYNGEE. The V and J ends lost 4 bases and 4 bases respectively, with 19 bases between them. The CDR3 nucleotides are TGTGCCAGCAGCCCTGGGGCTAGCCAGGTTGCAGATACGCAGTATTTT. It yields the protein CASSPGASQVADTQYF.

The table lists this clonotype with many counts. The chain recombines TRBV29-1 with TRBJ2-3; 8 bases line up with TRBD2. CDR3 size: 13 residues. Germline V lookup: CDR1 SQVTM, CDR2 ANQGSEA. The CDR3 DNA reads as TGCAGTGGTGGCGGCGGGGGGACAGATACGCAGTATTTT. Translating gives CSGGGGGTDTQYF.

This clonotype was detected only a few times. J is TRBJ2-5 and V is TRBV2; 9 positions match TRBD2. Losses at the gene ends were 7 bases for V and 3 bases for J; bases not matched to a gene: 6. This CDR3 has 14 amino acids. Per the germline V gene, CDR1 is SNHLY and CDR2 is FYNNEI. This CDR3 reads CASNPSGAKETQYF. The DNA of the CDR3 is TGTGCCAGCAACCCTAGCGGGGCCAAAGAGACCCAGTACTTC.

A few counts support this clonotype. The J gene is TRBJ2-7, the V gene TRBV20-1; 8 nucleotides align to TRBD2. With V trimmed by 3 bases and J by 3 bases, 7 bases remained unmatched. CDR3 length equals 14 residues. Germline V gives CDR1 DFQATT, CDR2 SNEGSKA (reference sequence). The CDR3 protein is CSARRGASDYEQYF. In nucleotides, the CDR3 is TGCAGTGCTAGGCGGGGGGCGAGCGACTACGAGCAGTACTTC.